This passage covers 27 T cell receptor beta chains from one sample sequenced in a study of blood T cells in healthy people across ages. A sample-barcoded 5' primer and a J-beta primer mix were used in a second PCR of about 7 to 12 cycles. TCRdb re-called the 5' RACE reads through MiXCR, storing one row per CDR3 protein. The sample yields 1.5 million to 2 million distinct CDR3 sequences, roughly 52% seen once. The sample consisted of blood. The receptors stem from a woman between 35 and 50 years old in good health.

This rearrangement joins TRBV9 to TRBJ2-4; 11 bases are shared with TRBD1. Germline CDR1 SGDLS, CDR2 YYNGEE. The CDR3 sequence is 17 residues long. The trim removed 4 bases at V and 13 bases at J, leaving 19 bases unmatched. Here the CDR3 DNA reads TGTGCCAGCAGCCCGAACTGGAGGACAGGGGGCAGGCGGGAGCAGTACTTC. Protein sequence: CASSPNWRTGGRREQYF.

This clonotype was seen a handful of times. The chain recombines TRBV20-1 with TRBJ2-1; TRBD2 aligns across 8 bases. Germline loops: CDR1 DFQATT, CDR2 SNEGSKA (reference sequence). CDR3 length: 17 amino acids. J gave up 2 bases and V 3 bases, and 12 bases lay outside the gene matches. CDR3 region: CSASAPSWRGAYNEQFF. CDR3 in DNA: TGCAGTGCTAGCGCCCCGAGTTGGCGGGGGGCCTACAATGAGCAGTTCTTC.

The chain has TRBV5-1 and TRBJ1-6; 9 bases are shared with TRBD1. Germline V lookup: CDR1 SGHRS, CDR2 YFSETQ. The V and J ends lost 4 bases and 10 bases, in that order; junction bases with no gene match: 9. This CDR3 is 15 amino acids long. The CDR3 DNA follows: TGCGCCAGCAGCCAACGGACAGGGGAGGGATCACCCCTCCACTTT. Protein sequence: CASSQRTGEGSPLHF.

This clonotype came up a few times. The rearrangement uses TRBV20-1 and TRBJ2-5, with D possibly matching TRBD1 (5 bases). The germline V gene has CDR1 DFQATT and CDR2 SNEGSKA (reference sequence). This CDR3 region has 13 residues. V shed 4 bases and J shed 3 bases, with 12 bases lying between them. DNA of the CDR3: TGCAGTGCTACAAACAGGAATGAAGAGACCCAGTACTTC. Protein sequence: CSATNRNEETQYF.

V gene TRBV7-3 combines with J gene TRBJ1-3; weak D call: TRBD1 (6 bases). This CDR3 is 18 amino acids long. Germline CDR1 SGHTA, CDR2 FQGTGA. Trimming left V 6 bases short and J 0 bases short, with 21 bases between. The CDR3 DNA sequence: TGTGCCAGCAGACGTATGCGAGCAGGGGCCATCTCTGGAAACACCATATATTTT. Amino acids: CASRRMRAGAISGNTIYF.

This clonotype was picked up a small number of times. This chain links TRBV5-1 with TRBJ2-3, with D perhaps being TRBD1 or TRBD2 (5 bases each). The CDR3 is made up of 14 amino acids. Trimming shortened V by 6 bases and J by 1 base, and 12 bases separated the two germline ends. Germline V gives CDR1 SGHRS, CDR2 YFSETQ. The CDR3 loop reads CASTDQGGTDTQYF. The CDR3 DNA follows: TGCGCCAGCACTGACCAGGGAGGCACAGATACGCAGTATTTT.

The J gene is TRBJ2-1, the V gene TRBV12-3 or TRBV12-4, with D uncertain. The CDR3 runs to 13 residues. The V gene lost 0 bases and the J gene lost 8 bases, with 8 bases spanning the gap. The CDR3 sequence is CASSLAPGHEQFF. The DNA for the CDR3 is TGTGCCAGCAGTTTAGCTCCTGGGCATGAGCAGTTCTTC.

There are a few counts of this clonotype. This chain uses TRBV7-2 with TRBJ2-7, with TRBD2 matching 7 bases. Germline V lookup: CDR1 SGHTA, CDR2 FQGNSA. Trimming at V came to 1 base and at J to 9 bases, leaving 6 bases not matched to a gene. CDR3 length: 13 amino acids. The CDR3 DNA follows: TGTGCCAGCAGCTTAGAGCGGGGTTTGATGCAGTACTTC. Residues: CASSLERGLMQYF.

Notes on this clonotype: One junction end does not reproduce the germline sequence, and a read error may be involved. The rearrangement links TRBV20-1 to TRBJ2-5; D unclear. The CDR3 has 14 amino acids. CDR1 is DFQATT and CDR2 is SNEGSKA in the germline V gene (reference sequence). The CDR3: CSAGDMPGQETQYF. CDR3 DNA: TGCAGTGCTGGAGATATGCCAGGACAAGAGACCCAGTACTTC.

This clonotype was detected a few times. The chain recombines TRBV5-1 with TRBJ2-3, with D perhaps matching TRBD1 or TRBD2 (5 bases each). Germline V CDR1 and CDR2: SGHRS, YFSETQ. With 2 bases removed from V and 2 bases from J, the gap between germline ends came to 9 bases. CDR3 length: 14 residues. This CDR3 reads CASSFRDPTDTQYF. The CDR3 DNA follows: TGCGCCAGCAGCTTCCGGGACCCCACAGATACGCAGTATTTT.

This clonotype was seen more than once but under ten times. The chain couples TRBV6-2 or TRBV6-3 to TRBJ2-5; D not resolved. V shed 4 bases and J shed 4 bases, with 13 bases lying between them. Germline-derived CDR1 and CDR2 are MNHEY and SVGEGT. This CDR3 region has 14 residues. This CDR3 reads CASSFALGPETQYF. The CDR3 DNA reads as TGTGCCAGCAGTTTCGCACTTGGCCCAGAGACCCAGTACTTC.

This chain connects TRBV6-4 to TRBJ2-1, with unresolved D. Trimming left V 2 bases short and J 2 bases short, with 13 bases between. The CDR3 covers 16 residues. Germline V lookup: CDR1 MRHNA, CDR2 SNTAGT. Written as DNA, the CDR3 is TGTGCCAGCAGTGACCTTGGAGCGCCCACCTACAATGAGCAGTTCTTC. Its protein is CASSDLGAPTYNEQFF.

This chain uses TRBV3-1 with TRBJ1-2; possible D gene TRBD1, 5 bases. Trimming cost V 4 bases and J 6 bases, with 12 bases left between them. The CDR3 covers 13 residues. Germline CDR1 is LGHDT and CDR2 is YNNKEL (reference sequence). The CDR3 coding sequence is TGTGCCAGCAGCCGGGACCGCAGCCATGGCTACACCTTC. Translating it yields CASSRDRSHGYTF.

The chain carries TRBV20-1 and TRBJ2-7; 9 nucleotides match TRBD2. With V trimmed by 1 base and J by 5 bases, 3 bases remained unmatched. The CDR3 has 13 residues. CDR1 DFQATT and CDR2 SNEGSKA come from the germline V gene (reference sequence). CDR3 protein: CSARGGLAHEQYF. The CDR3 DNA is TGCAGTGCTAGAGGGGGACTAGCCCACGAGCAGTACTTC.

This sequence joins TRBV5-6 and TRBJ2-4, with 8 bases aligning to TRBD1. The length of the CDR3 is 15 residues. Germline V gives CDR1 SGHDT, CDR2 YYEEEE. Trimming at V came to 2 bases and at J to 5 bases, leaving 6 bases not matched to a gene. CDR3 DNA sequence: TGTGCCAGCAGCTTCCTCCAGGGGGCGGAAAACATTCAGTACTTC. Translation: CASSFLQGAENIQYF.

This clonotype was seen only a few times. The V gene is TRBV20-1, the J gene TRBJ2-1; tentatively, D is TRBD1 or TRBD2 (5 bases each). This CDR3 is 17 amino acids long. From germline, CDR1 is DFQATT and CDR2 SNEGSKA (reference sequence). V lost 3 bases and J lost 5, with 23 bases in between. The DNA of the CDR3 is TGCAGTGCTAGCGCCGGGCCCCCTAGGGGACGGAACAATGAGCAGTTCTTC. It encodes CSASAGPPRGRNNEQFF.

The gene calls are TRBV7-9 and TRBJ2-3; D unresolved. This CDR3 comprises 18 residues. Germline V gives CDR1 SEHNR, CDR2 FQNEAQ (reference sequence). V was trimmed by 1 base and J by 0 bases, leaving 17 bases between them. CDR3 coding DNA: TGTGCCAGCAGCTTAGGGGTTCGCCGCGGCAGAAGCACAGATACGCAGTATTTT. Protein sequence: CASSLGVRRGRSTDTQYF.

The V gene is TRBV7-2, the J gene TRBJ2-5; a possible D gene is TRBD1 (7 bases). Germline lookup yields CDR1 SGHTA and CDR2 FQGNSA. CDR3 length: 16 amino acids. V shed 6 bases and J shed 5 bases, with 22 bases lying between them. The CDR3 DNA reads as TGTGCCAGCAGGTTCCAGGGGGGCCCCAGAATGGAGACCCAGTACTTC. Its translation is CASRFQGGPRMETQYF.

In regard to this clonotype: A read error is possible here, since a much larger clone lies one base away. This sequence joins TRBV29-1 and TRBJ2-7, with D possibly being TRBD1 (5 bases). The CDR3 is 12 residues long. Germline CDR1 SQVTM, CDR2 ANQGSEA. Trimming removed 5 bases at V and 6 bases at J, with 14 bases between. The CDR3 protein is CSVKTGFREQYF. DNA of the CDR3: TGCAGCGTTAAAACAGGTTTTCGCGAGCAGTACTTC.

V gene TRBV24-1 combines with J gene TRBJ2-1; 12 bases align to TRBD2. Germline V gene sequence: CDR1 KGHDR, CDR2 SFDVKD. V gave up 7 bases and J gave up 7 bases; unmatched junction bases: 4. There are 14 residues in the CDR3. The CDR3 reads CATSPGLAGNEQFF. CDR3 coding DNA: TGTGCCACCAGCCCCGGACTAGCGGGGAATGAGCAGTTCTTC.

The CDR3: CASSLQYGSKNIQYF. The DNA of the CDR3 is TGTGCCAGCAGCTTACAGTATGGTTCCAAAAACATTCAGTACTTC. The V call is TRBV7-9, the J call TRBJ2-4, with D hard to call. The V gene's germline CDR1 is SEHNR and CDR2 FQNEAQ (reference sequence). V gave up 2 bases and J gave up 2 bases, with 10 bases separating them. The CDR3 spans 15 residues.

The rearrangement links TRBV7-3 to TRBJ1-2; D gene ambiguous. The CDR3 loop spans 13 amino acids. Trimming pared 5 bases from V and 8 bases from J, leaving 15 bases between. In germline, CDR1 is SGHTA, CDR2 FQGTGA. Written as DNA, the CDR3 is TGTGCCAGCAGCCGCGGTAGCGGGAGGGGCTACACCTTC. It specifies CASSRGSGRGYTF. The whole variable domain, remainder taken from reference TRBV7-3 and TRBJ1-2, is GAGVSQTPSNKVTEKGKYVELRCDPISGHTALYWYRQSLGQGPEFLIYFQGTGAADDSGLPNDRFFAVRPEGSVSTLKIQRTERGDSAVYLCASSRGSGRGYTFGSGTRLTVV.

This clonotype was observed a handful of times. The chain recombines TRBV7-9 with TRBJ2-7, with a tentative D call TRBD2 (5 bases). Trimming removed 4 bases from V and 2 bases from J, with 12 bases in between. There are 14 residues in the CDR3. Germline assignment: CDR1 SEHNR and CDR2 FQNEAQ (reference sequence). The CDR3 sequence is CASSSRRGPYEQYF. The CDR3 DNA reads TGTGCCAGCAGCTCCCGACGGGGTCCCTACGAGCAGTACTTC.

This clonotype was detected only a few times. The gene calls are TRBV28 and TRBJ1-5; D not resolved. The CDR3 totals 15 residues. The V gene's germline CDR1 is MDHEN and CDR2 SYDVKM. CDR3 sequence reads: CAHSLYGSSNQPQHF. DNA of the CDR3: TGTGCTCACAGTTTATATGGGTCTAGCAATCAGCCCCAGCATTTT.

This clonotype was picked up a small number of times. The chain couples TRBV4-2 to TRBJ2-3, with unresolved D. Trimming cost V 0 bases and J 1 base, with 8 bases left between them. Germline V lookup: CDR1 LGHNA, CDR2 YNFKEQ. CDR3 size: 15 residues. CDR3 bases: TGTGCCAGCAGCCAAGAGGCCTGGGGCACAGATACGCAGTATTTT. Protein product: CASSQEAWGTDTQYF.

In its sample, this clonotype was seen a few times. A single base separates this from a much larger clone, so it may be a read error. The CDR3 DNA follows: TGTGCCAGCAGTGACAACTACTACGAGCAGTACTTC. Protein product: CASSDNYYEQYF. The chain has TRBV6-1 and TRBJ2-7; no definite D call. The CDR3 consists of 12 residues. Trimming removed 3 bases from V and 3 bases from J, with 6 bases in between. Per the germline V gene, CDR1 is MNHNS and CDR2 is SASEGT.

The V gene is TRBV29-1, the J gene TRBJ2-5, with a weak D call TRBD2 (5 bases). Germline V gene sequence: CDR1 SQVTM, CDR2 ANQGSEA. This CDR3 region has 11 residues. V was cut by 8 bases and J by 4 bases, with 11 bases left in between. CDR3 residues: CSNWERETQYF. CDR3 nucleotides: TGCAGCAACTGGGAGAGAGAGACCCAGTACTTC. The full variable domain, rest sourced from reference TRBV29-1 and TRBJ2-5, is SAVISQKPSRDICQRGTSLTIQCQVDSQVTMMFWYRQQPGQSLTLIATANQGSEATYESGFVIDKFPISRPNLTFSTLTVSNMSPEDSSIYLCSNWERETQYFGPGTRLLVL.